Listed below are T cell receptor beta chains from one sample, sequenced in a study of T cells in Graves' hyperthyroidism and ophthalmopathy. TCRdb called the multiplex PCR reads again in MiXCR, with one record for every CDR3 protein. Among roughly 380,000 distinct CDR3 sequences listed, approximately 15% were seen once. Sequenced sample: blood. The receptors come from a woman aged 60-75 years with Graves' hyperthyroidism. Each CDR3 is given with its conserved first and last residue. The D gene is left open where the match is weak. Size is stated for part of the rows, as once, few or many counts, or as a class when the clone is expanded.

TRBJ1-4	many	TRBV2	TRBD1	TGTGCCAGCAGTGGGGACAGTGGTGAAAAACTGTTTTTT	CASSGDSGEKLFF
TRBJ2-2	many	TRBV9	TRBD2	TGTGCCAGCAACAGCGGGAGGAACACCGGGGAGCTGTTTTTT	CASNSGRNTGELFF
TRBJ1-1	few	TRBV12-3/TRBV12-4	.	TGTGCCAGCATGCGGCAGCCCGGGACTGAAGCTTTCTTT	CASMRQPGTEAFF
TRBJ1-2	many	TRBV6-1	.	TGTGCCAGCAGTGGGCAGCATAACTATGGCTACACCTTC	CASSGQHNYGYTF
TRBJ2-5	many	TRBV10-2	.	TGCGCCAGCAGTCCGGGACAAGGGAGGCAAGAGACCCAGTACTTC	CASSPGQGRQETQYF
TRBJ1-4	many	TRBV15	.	TGTGCCACCAGCAGAACACCCACAACTAATGAAAAACTGTTTTTT	CATSRTPTTNEKLFF
TRBJ2-5	many	TRBV7-8	.	TGTGCCAGCAGCCCCAGGGGCACCCCGAGGCAAGAGACCCAGTACTTC	CASSPRGTPRQETQYF
TRBJ1-2	many	TRBV5-1	TRBD1	TGCGCCAGCAGCTTGGAAGGGGGCGATGGCTACACCTTC	CASSLEGGDGYTF
TRBJ2-1	many	TRBV2	.	TGTGCCAGCAGGGCCGACAGCTACAATGAGCAGTTCTTC	CASRADSYNEQFF
TRBJ2-1	.	TRBV6-2/TRBV6-3	TRBD2	TGTGCCAGCAGTTACAGCGCGGGGGTCTACAATGAGCAGTTCTTC	CASSYSAGVYNEQFF
TRBJ2-7	many	TRBV6-5	.	TGTGCCAGCAGTTACTCCAGTACCGGCTACGAGCAGTACTTC	CASSYSSTGYEQYF
TRBJ1-5	few	TRBV12-3/TRBV12-4	.	TGTGCCAGCACCCCCACAGGGATTCCCAATCAGCCCCAGCATTTT	CASTPTGIPNQPQHF
TRBJ1-5	many	TRBV6-1	.	TGTGCCAGCCCCGTAGTCTCAGATCAGGGTGTGAGCAATCAGCCCCAGCATTTT	CASPVVSDQGVSNQPQHF
TRBJ1-2	many	TRBV6-1	.	TGTGCCAGCAGTGAAGGGACATTCCACTTTAACTATGGCTACACCTTC	CASSEGTFHFNYGYTF
TRBJ2-1	many	TRBV7-9	TRBD2	TGTGCCAGCAACCGTCCGGGACTAGCGGGAAGCAATGAGCAGTTCTTC	CASNRPGLAGSNEQFF
TRBJ2-5	many	TRBV20-1	.	TGCAGTGCTAGAGATCTTGGGCAGCAAGAGACCCAGTACTTC	CSARDLGQQETQYF
TRBJ2-5	many	TRBV29-1	TRBD1	TGCAGCGTTGAAGCTACGGCAGGGGGCGGAGAGACCCAGTACTTC	CSVEATAGGGETQYF
TRBJ2-5	few	TRBV5-6	TRBD2	TGTGCCAGCAGTTTTGGGACTAGCGGGAGGATTGGAGAGACCCAGTACTTC	CASSFGTSGRIGETQYF
TRBJ1-2	.	TRBV18	.	TGTGCCAGCTCTCCCCGACAGGCCCTCTACACCTTC	CASSPRQALYTF
TRBJ2-1	few	TRBV27	.	TGTGCCAGCAGTTGGGCAGGGGGAGGTGAGCAGTTCTTC	CASSWAGGGEQFF
TRBJ1-6	few	TRBV5-1	.	TGCGCCAGCAGCTTGACCGGGGCTAAGAGTTCACCCCTCCACTTT	CASSLTGAKSSPLHF
TRBJ2-1	many	TRBV19	TRBD2	TGTGCCAGTAGTATATCAAGCGGGAGGGTCTATGAGCAGTTCTTC	CASSISSGRVYEQFF
TRBJ1-2	.	TRBV28	.	TGTGCCAGCAGCCCCATCCCGTCTGGCTACACCTTC	CASSPIPSGYTF
TRBJ1-1	many	TRBV5-1	TRBD1	TGCGCCAGCAGACGAACAGGGGGCGCTAAGACTGAAGCTTTCTTT	CASRRTGGAKTEAFF
TRBJ2-7	few	TRBV30	TRBD2	TGTGCCTGGACTAGCGGGAAGGCCGAGCAGTACTTC	CAWTSGKAEQYF
TRBJ1-5	many	TRBV28	.	TGTGCCAGCAGTTTTCGGGCTTATTGGGGCAATCAGCCCCAGCATTTT	CASSFRAYWGNQPQHF
TRBJ1-3	.	TRBV4-2	.	TGTGCCAGCAGCCAAGAGGGTGCCGGAAACACCATATATTTT	CASSQEGAGNTIYF
TRBJ2-7	.	TRBV6-1	TRBD2	TGTGCCAGCAGCCCCCCCGCGGGACTAGCGGCCGAGCAGTACTTC	CASSPPAGLAAEQYF
TRBJ2-7	many	TRBV11-2	TRBD1	TGTGCCAGCAGCACCCGGACAGGACCCTACGAGCAGTACTTC	CASSTRTGPYEQYF
TRBJ2-5	.	TRBV11-2	.	TGTGCCAGCAGCTTCTTAGCGGAGACCCAGTACTTC	CASSFLAETQYF
TRBJ2-1	few	TRBV18	TRBD2	TGTGCCAGCTCACCCCCTAGCGGGAGAGGTGGTGAGCAGTTCTTC	CASSPPSGRGGEQFF
TRBJ2-1	many	TRBV12-3/TRBV12-4	.	TGTGCCAGCAGCAGTGAGGGGTCGGACTTCAATGAGCAGTTCTTC	CASSSEGSDFNEQFF
TRBJ2-3	many	TRBV28	TRBD2	TGTGCCAGCAGTTCGGGGGCGGGAGGCCCCACAGATACGCAGTATTTT	CASSSGAGGPTDTQYF
TRBJ2-7	.	TRBV18	.	TGTGCCAGCTCACCACGCCCCGGGTCCTACGAGCAGTACTTC	CASSPRPGSYEQYF
TRBJ1-2	many	TRBV3-1	.	TGTGCCAGCAGCCAAGATTCAGGACCTAAATCGGGTGGCTACACCTTC	CASSQDSGPKSGGYTF
TRBJ2-3	many	TRBV11-3	TRBD2	TGTGCCAGCAGCCCGAAGACTAGCGGGAGGGCCCTGGGAGATACGCAGTATTTT	CASSPKTSGRALGDTQYF
TRBJ2-5	many	TRBV2	.	TGTGCCAGCAGTGAACGGTGGCAGACTGGAGAGACCCAGTACTTC	CASSERWQTGETQYF
TRBJ2-5	.	TRBV3-1	TRBD2	TGTGCCAGCAGCCGCGCAACTAGCGGGGAAGAGACCCAGTACTTC	CASSRATSGEETQYF
TRBJ2-7	.	TRBV2	.	TGTGCCAGCAGCTGGGGGGCGGATGAGCAGTACTTC	CASSWGADEQYF
TRBJ1-1	.	TRBV6-1	TRBD1	TGTGCCAGCAGTGAGGAAAACAGGGGGCCCCCCTCGGGGACTGAGGCTTTCTTT	CASSEENRGPPSGTEAFF